This T cell receptor (beta chain) was documented in a study of CD8 T cells in ankylosing spondylitis. TCRdb fed the 5' RACE reads into MiXCR, producing one record per CDR3 protein. In the table there are some 120,000 distinct CDR3 sequences, approximately 15% of which are singletons. Germline lookup yields CDR1 SNHLY and CDR2 FYNNEI. Between the trimmed V and J ends, which lost 3 bases and 3 bases, there was a span of 3 bases. There are 11 residues in the CDR3. In the case of this clonotype: With a much larger clone just one base away, this may be a read error.

The genes are TRBV2 and TRBJ2-7; D unresolved. The sequence was collected from a female donor with ankylosing spondylitis or in good health (not recorded which). Source material: blood, either unsorted or a sorted T cell fraction (not recorded which). For the CDR3, the DNA is TGTGCCAGCAGTGACAACTACGAGCAGTACTTC. This encodes CASSDNYEQYF. Full variable domain (outside the CDR3, taken from reference TRBV2 and TRBJ2-7): EPEVTQTPSHQVTQMGQEVILRCVPISNHLYFYWYRQILGQKVEFLVSFYNNEISEKSEIFDDQFSVERPDGSNFTLKIRSTKLEDSAMYFCASSDNYEQYFGPGTRLTVT.